This TCR beta chain is drawn from a study of blood T cell repertoires in COVID-19. As for the study in general: Specimens from acute and convalescent COVID-19 originated in the United States, Italy and Spain.

Per the original methods: For nucleated cells, counts were estimated from reference gene primer amplification. Clones were read by immunoSEQ multiplex PCR, and TCRdb kept only the in-frame ones, dropping some. D and trimming come from the DNA, and the V and J calls and clone size come from that table. In the table there are 85,000 to 100,000 clones, just over 85% of which are singletons. The CDR3 extends over 14 amino acids. Germline V gene sequence: CDR1 MGHDK, CDR2 SYGVNS. The V end was cut by 4 bases, the J end by 6 bases, with 12 bases between. The sequenced material came from peripheral blood. This sequence joins TRBV25-1 and TRBJ1-4; D not resolved. The TCR originated in a man aged 50 or older with active or convalescent COVID-19. This CDR3 is CASSARGFDEKLFF. DNA for the CDR3: TGTGCCAGCAGTGCGAGAGGGTTCGATGAAAAACTGTTTTTT.